These 22 T cell receptor beta chains were sequenced from one sample in a study of T-cell reconstitution after alpha-beta-depleted transplantation in children. For TCRbeta, the library was prepared with unique molecular identifiers. TCRdb ran MiXCR on the PCR reads and lists one entry per CDR3 protein. The table lists some 450,000 distinct CDR3 sequences, 43% of them singletons. This sample comprised PBMCs, obtained before TCRalphabeta/CD19-depleted stem cell transplant. Source of these receptors: a girl aged 2-15 years with aplastic anemia, due to receive a stem cell transplant.

This chain links TRBV20-1 with TRBJ2-3; 12 bases map to TRBD2. Germline values: CDR1 DFQATT, CDR2 SNEGSKA (reference sequence). This CDR3 has 14 amino acids. The J segment lost 6 bases and the V segment lost 5 bases, leaving 6 bases of the junction unmatched. The CDR3 loop is CSASSGGASDTQYF. DNA of the CDR3: TGCAGTGCTTCTAGCGGGGGGGCATCCGATACGCAGTATTTT.

A word on this clonotype: An end of the junction does not agree with germline; a read error may underlie this. The V and J genes are TRBV11-2 and TRBJ2-1; no firm D call. The CDR3 loop spans 16 amino acids. Germline-derived CDR1 and CDR2 are SGHAT and FQNNGV. CDR3 amino acids: CASSLARLGPYNEQFF. CDR3 nucleotides: TGTGCCAGCAGCTTAGCGCGGCTAGGTCCCTACAATGAGCAGTTTTTC.

The chain combines TRBV5-8 with TRBJ2-7; D is possibly TRBD1 (6 bases). Germline V CDR1 and CDR2: SGHTS, YDEGEE. The CDR3 loop spans 14 amino acids. Trimming removed 0 bases at V and 3 bases at J, with 10 bases between. The CDR3 is CASSLVTGNYEQYF. As DNA, the CDR3 is TGTGCCAGCAGCTTGGTGACAGGTAACTACGAGCAGTACTTC.

The chain links TRBV10-3 to TRBJ2-7; 9 bases are a match to TRBD2. Germline V gene sequence: CDR1 ENHRY, CDR2 SYGVKD. The CDR3 has 14 residues. The trim removed 4 bases at V and 4 bases at J, leaving 5 bases unmatched. This CDR3 reads CAISAAGGLYEQYF. The DNA of the CDR3 is TGTGCCATCAGTGCTGCGGGAGGGTTGTACGAGCAGTACTTC.

The chain uses TRBV29-1 and TRBJ2-1, with 9 nucleotides matching TRBD1. There are 12 residues in the CDR3. Germline V lookup: CDR1 SQVTM, CDR2 ANQGSEA. With 5 bases clipped from V and 8 bases from J, the junction kept 4 bases outside the gene matches. CDR3 in amino acids: CSVQQGAYEQFF. Here the CDR3 DNA reads TGCAGCGTTCAACAGGGGGCATATGAGCAGTTCTTC.

This chain joins TRBV6-1 and TRBJ2-5; 7 nucleotides match TRBD2. With 7 bases clipped from V and 1 base from J, the junction kept 12 bases outside the gene matches. CDR3 length: 16 residues. Germline V gene data show CDR1 as MNHNS and CDR2 as SASEGT. The CDR3 reads CASIGPTGGPQETQYF. Written as DNA, the CDR3 is TGTGCCAGCATCGGTCCCACGGGGGGTCCCCAAGAGACCCAGTACTTC.

The rearrangement links TRBV5-6 to TRBJ2-1; 9 bases line up with TRBD1. Unmatched junction bases numbered 12, after V lost 2 bases and J lost 12 bases. CDR3 length: 15 amino acids. Germline CDR1 SGHDT, CDR2 YYEEEE. The CDR3 loop is CASSLPGTGPRRQFF. In nucleotides, the CDR3 is TGTGCCAGCAGCTTACCCGGGACAGGGCCTCGGAGGCAGTTCTTC. Looking up the rest from reference TRBV5-6 and TRBJ2-1 gives the full variable domain: DAGVTQSPTHLIKTRGQQVTLRCSPKSGHDTVSWYQQALGQGPQFIFQYYEEEERQRGNFPDRFSGHQFPNYSSELNVNALLLGDSALYLCASSLPGTGPRRQFFGPGTRLTVL.

This clonotype has only a few counts. The chain links TRBV10-3 to TRBJ1-2; D may be TRBD1 (5 bases). CDR3 length equals 11 residues. The germline V gene has CDR1 ENHRY and CDR2 SYGVKD. V shed 8 bases and J shed 5 bases, with 9 bases lying between them. The CDR3 loop is CAIQGSYGYTF. CDR3 in DNA: TGTGCCATCCAGGGATCGTATGGCTACACCTTC.

The chain carries TRBV27 and TRBJ2-3; 7 bases align to TRBD1. The length of the CDR3 is 16 residues. Germline V lookup: CDR1 MNHEY, CDR2 SMNVEV (reference sequence). Trimming took 6 bases from V and 2 from J; bases not matched to a gene: 11. CDR3 sequence: CASSLRGLDYTDTQYF. The CDR3 DNA reads as TGTGCCAGCAGCCTGAGGGGGCTAGACTACACAGATACGCAGTATTTT.

This clonotype has a handful of counts. This chain uses TRBV4-2 with TRBJ2-2; 10 bases are shared with TRBD2. The CDR3 runs to 17 residues. The germline gives CDR1 LGHNA, CDR2 YNFKEQ. V was pared by 3 bases and J by 5 bases, with 9 bases of the junction left unmatched. CDR3 sequence (DNA): TGTGCCAGCAGCCAGCCCGGGACTAGCGTGGGTACCGGGGAGCTGTTTTTT. This codes for CASSQPGTSVGTGELFF.

Note on this clonotype: At one of its ends the junction is not consistent with the germline gene, which may arise from a read error. V usage is TRBV20-1 and J usage is TRBJ1-3, with D maybe TRBD1 (5 bases). Germline CDR1 and CDR2: DFQATT and SNEGSKA (reference sequence). CDR3 length: 15 residues. The CDR3 nucleotides read TGCAATGCTAGAGAAGGGACGGCCTCTGGAAACACCATATATTTT. Protein product: CNAREGTASGNTIYF.

The chain has TRBV20-1 and TRBJ2-1; 7 bases agree with TRBD2. Germline assignment: CDR1 DFQATT and CDR2 SNEGSKA (reference sequence). The trim removed 1 base at V and 6 bases at J, leaving 9 bases unmatched. The CDR3 is made up of 15 amino acids. CDR3 in amino acids: CSARVWGGVGNEQFF. The CDR3 DNA reads as TGCAGTGCTAGAGTCTGGGGGGGGGTGGGCAATGAGCAGTTCTTC.

This clonotype has at least ten counts. This chain uses TRBV5-1 with TRBJ1-2; D is ambiguous. This CDR3 is 15 amino acids long. Deletions cut 5 bases from V and 1 base from J, with 15 bases between. The germline V gene has CDR1 SGHRS and CDR2 YFSETQ. The chain's CDR3 is CASSRSADLNYGYTF. CDR3 coding DNA: TGCGCCAGCAGTCGGTCGGCGGACCTTAACTATGGCTACACCTTC. Using reference TRBV5-1 and TRBJ1-2 for the parts outside the CDR3, the full variable domain is KAGVTQTPRYLIKTRGQQVTLSCSPISGHRSVSWYQQTPGQGLQFLFEYFSETQRNKGNFPGRFSGRQFSNSRSEMNVSTLELGDSALYLCASSRSADLNYGYTFGSGTRLTVV.

The chain recombines TRBV20-1 with TRBJ2-5; 8 bases line up with TRBD2. V shed 2 bases and J 7 bases; nucleotides not matched to a gene: 21. This CDR3 contains 18 residues. In germline, CDR1 is DFQATT, CDR2 SNEGSKA (reference sequence). For the CDR3, the DNA is TGCAGTGCTAGAAACCCCTCGGGAGCGGGGGTGCCAAGAGGGACCCAGTACTTC. This codes for CSARNPSGAGVPRGTQYF.

The V gene is TRBV29-1, the J gene TRBJ2-1, with a possible D match to TRBD1 (6 bases). The V gene's germline CDR1 is SQVTM and CDR2 ANQGSEA. The CDR3 has 14 amino acids. The V gene lost 5 bases and the J gene lost 0 bases, with 11 bases spanning the gap. CDR3 bases: TGCAGCGTTCAGGGGCTCCTCTCCTACAATGAGCAGTTCTTC. This encodes CSVQGLLSYNEQFF.

This chain joins TRBV12-3 or TRBV12-4 and TRBJ1-3; no firm D call. Trimming stripped 6 bases from V and 0 bases from J, with 6 bases between. The length of the CDR3 is 13 residues. CDR3 nucleotide sequence: TGTGCCAGCAGCGGAATCTCTGGAAACACCATATATTTT. It translates to CASSGISGNTIYF.

This clonotype has a handful of counts. V gene TRBV4-2 combines with J gene TRBJ2-1; 8 positions match TRBD1. After removal of 6 bases from V and 1 base from J, the junction contained 5 bases not matched to a gene. This CDR3 is 15 amino acids long. The germline CDR1 and CDR2 sequences are LGHNA and YNFKEQ. CDR3 region: CASRIDRGSYNEQFF. CDR3 nucleotide sequence: TGTGCCAGCAGGATTGACAGGGGATCCTACAATGAGCAGTTCTTC.

This chain joins TRBV20-1 and TRBJ2-7; 14 nucleotides match TRBD2. CDR3 length: 17 amino acids. The germline CDR1 and CDR2 sequences are DFQATT and SNEGSKA (reference sequence). Germline trimming cut 3 bases from V and 5 bases from J; bases unmatched to any gene: 12. This CDR3 reads CSASLQGTSGRTDEQYF. In DNA form, the CDR3 reads TGCAGTGCTAGCCTTCAGGGGACTAGCGGGAGAACCGACGAGCAGTACTTC.

This clonotype was seen more than once but under ten times. The chain joins TRBV6-1 to TRBJ1-5, with 9 bases that match TRBD1. J was trimmed by 4 bases and V by 6 bases; bases with no gene match: 7. This CDR3 region has 15 residues. Germline V gene data show CDR1 as MNHNS and CDR2 as SASEGT. The CDR3 loop is CASSPDRGKNQPQHF. The DNA of the CDR3 is TGTGCCAGCAGCCCGGACAGGGGAAAGAATCAGCCCCAGCATTTT.

The chain carries TRBV7-9 and TRBJ2-7; D possibly corresponds to TRBD2 (5 bases). The germline CDR1 and CDR2 sequences are SEHNR and FQNEAQ (reference sequence). The CDR3 spans 13 residues. Trimming took 1 base from V and 5 from J, leaving 9 bases between them. This CDR3 is CASSLGGVDEQYF. DNA for the CDR3: TGTGCCAGCAGCTTAGGGGGAGTGGACGAGCAGTACTTC.

The chain carries TRBV20-1 and TRBJ2-1, with a weak D call TRBD2 (6 bases). The germline CDR1 and CDR2 sequences are DFQATT and SNEGSKA (reference sequence). The CDR3 spans 14 residues. The V and J ends lost 2 bases and 7 bases respectively, with 15 bases between them. CDR3: CSARRGIRGNEQFF. Written as DNA, the CDR3 is TGCAGTGCTAGACGAGGAATCCGGGGGAATGAGCAGTTCTTC.

This chain links TRBV7-9 with TRBJ2-5; D gene ambiguous. V lost 7 bases and J 5 bases, leaving 8 bases between the germline ends. The CDR3 contains 11 residues. Germline assignment: CDR1 SEHNR and CDR2 FQNEAQ (reference sequence). This CDR3 is CASTGMETQYF. For the CDR3, the DNA is TGTGCCAGCACCGGAATGGAGACCCAGTACTTC.